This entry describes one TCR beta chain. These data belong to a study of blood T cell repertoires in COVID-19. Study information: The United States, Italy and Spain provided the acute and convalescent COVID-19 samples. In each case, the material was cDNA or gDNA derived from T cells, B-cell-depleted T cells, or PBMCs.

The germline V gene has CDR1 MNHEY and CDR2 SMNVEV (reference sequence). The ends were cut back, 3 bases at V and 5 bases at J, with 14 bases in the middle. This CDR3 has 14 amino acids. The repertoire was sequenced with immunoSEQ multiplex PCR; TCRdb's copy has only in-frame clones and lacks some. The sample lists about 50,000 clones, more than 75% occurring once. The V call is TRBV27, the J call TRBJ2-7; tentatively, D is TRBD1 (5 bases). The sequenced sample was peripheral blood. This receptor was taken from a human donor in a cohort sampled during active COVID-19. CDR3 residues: CASSFRGWVDEQYF. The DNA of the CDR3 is TGTGCCAGCAGTTTTAGGGGTTGGGTTGACGAGCAGTACTTC.